Following are 21 T cell receptor beta chains from one sample sequenced in a study of metastatic and nonmetastatic thyroid tumors. Thyroid surgery had not been preceded by any treatment in any patient. From the PCR reads, TCRdb re-called clones with MiXCR. The sample has 11,000 or so clones, 25% to 40% seen once. Sequenced material: tumor tissue. The source is a female donor with papillary thyroid cancer or a benign thyroid nodule (not recorded which). Some clones in this sample may be carry-over from other donors' samples.

In this sample, this clone turned up a few times. The rearrangement links TRBV5-5 to TRBJ2-5, with D tentatively TRBD1 or TRBD2 (5 bases each). CDR1 and CDR2 from the germline V gene are SGHKS and YYEKEE (reference sequence). V dropped 7 bases and J dropped 1 base, with 14 bases sitting between them. The CDR3 extends over 14 amino acids. CDR3 in amino acids: CASQRGPPQETQYF. The CDR3 bases are TGTGCCAGCCAACGGGGCCCTCCCCAAGAGACCCAGTACTTC.

This clone is categorized as medium-sized. This chain joins TRBV11-3 and TRBJ2-7; tentatively, D is TRBD2 (6 bases). V was pared by 1 base and J by 7 bases, with 14 bases between. There are 14 residues in the CDR3. Germline CDR1 is SGHNT and CDR2 is YENEEA. The CDR3 DNA follows: TGTGCCAGCAGCTTAGGTAGCGGAAGACAGGAGCAGTACTTC. Its protein product is CASSLGSGRQEQYF.

This clone is judged medium-sized. The chain uses TRBV20-1 and TRBJ1-1; 9 nucleotides line up with TRBD1. Germline loops: CDR1 DFQATT, CDR2 SNEGSKA (reference sequence). The length of the CDR3 is 19 residues. CDR3 nucleotide sequence: TGCAGGGCCTCACCCGGTGGGTTGTCGGGGACAGGGTTAAGAACTGAAGCTTTCTTT. Translated: CRASPGGLSGTGLRTEAFF.

To note about this clone: A read error may account for a junction end that differs from germline. The chain has TRBV3-1 and TRBJ1-5, with 7 bases matching TRBD1. Per the germline V gene, CDR1 is LGHDT and CDR2 is YNNKEL (reference sequence). This CDR3 contains 14 residues. CDR3 sequence (DNA): TGTTCCAGCAGCCAAGGTACAGGGGCACAGCCCCAGCATTTT. This translates into CSSSQGTGAQPQHF.

The V call is TRBV10-1, the J call TRBJ1-4, with D maybe TRBD1 (5 bases). Trimming pared 1 base from V and 8 bases from J, leaving 17 bases between. The CDR3 length is 16 residues. Germline V gene sequence: CDR1 WNHNN, CDR2 SYGVQD (reference sequence). The CDR3 sequence is CASSELGEGIREKLFF. CDR3 sequence (DNA): TGCGCCAGCAGTGAGTTAGGGGAGGGCATTCGAGAAAAACTGTTTTTT.

Judged by abundance, this clone is medium-sized (0.01 to 0.1%). This chain connects TRBV18 to TRBJ2-7; D is uncertain. Looked up from germline, CDR1 is KGHSH and CDR2 is LQKENI. V shed 2 bases and J shed 2 bases, with 7 bases lying between them. The CDR3 extends over 13 amino acids. CDR3 coding DNA: TGTGCCAGCTCACCATTCTGGGCCTACGAGCAGTACTTC. It specifies CASSPFWAYEQYF.

This chain connects TRBV20-1 to TRBJ2-1; 12 bases line up with TRBD2. This CDR3 is built from 15 residues. J gave up 7 bases and V 6 bases, and 10 bases lay outside the gene matches. The V gene's germline CDR1 is DFQATT and CDR2 SNEGSKA (reference sequence). This CDR3 reads CSARGGTSGRNEQFF. CDR3 DNA sequence: TGCAGTGCGCGAGGGGGCACTAGCGGGAGGAATGAGCAGTTCTTC.

This clone appeared once. This chain connects TRBV5-1 to TRBJ1-1; D is unresolved. This CDR3 is 14 amino acids long. Germline V gene sequence: CDR1 SGHRS, CDR2 YFSETQ. Deletions cut 4 bases from V and 0 bases from J, with 10 bases between. Written as DNA, the CDR3 is TGCGCCAGCAGCCCGACACCTATGAACACTGAAGCTTTCTTT. As protein: CASSPTPMNTEAFF. The variable domain in full, completed from reference TRBV5-1 and TRBJ1-1, reads KAGVTQTPRYLIKTRGQQVTLSCSPISGHRSVSWYQQTPGQGLQFLFEYFSETQRNKGNFPGRFSGRQFSNSRSEMNVSTLELGDSALYLCASSPTPMNTEAFFGQGTRLTVV.

There are many counts of this clone. A much larger clone differs from this one at a single base, so this may be a read error. The V and J genes are TRBV9 and TRBJ1-2; 9 bases map to TRBD1. This CDR3 is 14 amino acids long. The germline V gene has CDR1 SGDLS and CDR2 YYNGEE. V shed 4 bases, J shed 4 bases, and the junction held 5 bases outside the gene matches. The CDR3 is CASSSTGGIYGYTF. The CDR3 coding sequence is TGTGCCAGCAGCTCGACAGGGGGGATCTATGGCTACACCTTC.

The sample holds many counts of this clone. V usage is TRBV9 and J usage is TRBJ1-4, with TRBD1 identical over 10 bases. The length of the CDR3 is 15 residues. The germline CDR1 and CDR2 sequences are SGDLS and YYNGEE. Trimming took 4 bases from V and 5 from J; bases not matched to a gene: 5. DNA of the CDR3: TGTGCCAGCAGCCCCCTGGGACAGGGGAATGAAAAACTGTTTTTT. This gives the protein CASSPLGQGNEKLFF.

The CDR3 DNA reads TGTGCCAGCAGTTTTCATCCCGCCCGGAATGAGCAGTTCTTC. It yields the protein CASSFHPARNEQFF. V is TRBV12-3 or TRBV12-4 and J is TRBJ2-1, with D uncertain. CDR3 length: 14 residues. V gave up 3 bases and J gave up 7 bases, with 13 bases separating them.

In its sample, this clone is medium-sized. This chain uses TRBV12-3 or TRBV12-4 with TRBJ2-1; D possibly matches TRBD1 or TRBD2 (6 bases each). Trimming cost V 6 bases and J 8 bases, with 14 bases left between them. The CDR3 sequence is 13 residues long. Written as DNA, the CDR3 is TGTGCCAGCAGGCGAGGGGGGAGGTATGAGCAGTTCTTC. This translates into CASRRGGRYEQFF.

This clone was picked up a small number of times. The chain employs TRBV6-2 or TRBV6-3 and TRBJ2-6; D might be TRBD1 (6 bases). V shed 10 bases and J shed 0 bases, with 22 bases lying between them. Per germline, CDR1 MNHEY and CDR2 SVGEGT. CDR3 length: 18 residues. The CDR3 reads CATSTLEGVGSGANVLTF. Written as DNA, the CDR3 is TGTGCCACCAGCACGTTAGAGGGGGTGGGCTCTGGGGCCAACGTCCTGACTTTC.

This clone was seen only a few times. Germline and junction disagree at one end, which may indicate a read error. The sample has other DNA sequences that encode this CDR3 too. The chain combines TRBV6-1 with TRBJ1-1; 9 bases align to TRBD1. The CDR3 has 15 amino acids. CDR1 and CDR2 from the germline V gene are MNHNS and SASEGT. The CDR3 protein is CASRQTTGGDTEAFF. CDR3 DNA sequence: TGTGCAAGCAGGCAGACGACAGGGGGGGACACTGAAGCTTTCTTT.

This clone showed up many times. The V and J genes are TRBV19 and TRBJ2-5, with D hard to call. Germline CDR1 and CDR2: LNHDA and SQIVND (reference sequence). This CDR3 has 13 residues. Trimming shortened V by 1 base and J by 0 bases, and 3 bases separated the two germline ends. The CDR3 sequence: CASSIGNQETQYF. In DNA form, the CDR3 reads TGTGCCAGTAGTATAGGGAACCAAGAGACCCAGTACTTC.

This clone is classed as medium-sized (0.01 to 0.1%). This chain connects TRBV6-1 to TRBJ2-7; D unresolved. The germline V and J ends were trimmed by 5 bases and 1 base, with 6 bases remaining between them. From germline, CDR1 is MNHNS and CDR2 SASEGT. This CDR3 comprises 12 residues. This CDR3 is CASSPFSYEQYF. CDR3 nucleotide sequence: TGTGCCAGCAGTCCCTTTTCCTACGAGCAGTACTTC.

The J gene is TRBJ2-7, the V gene TRBV3-1; D ambiguous. This CDR3 has 13 amino acids. Germline CDR1 and CDR2: LGHDT and YNNKEL (reference sequence). V was pared by 0 bases and J by 3 bases, with 6 bases between. The CDR3 DNA sequence: TGTGCCAGCAGCCAAGATTCGGGCTACGAGCAGTACTTC. This sequence encodes CASSQDSGYEQYF.

The V gene is TRBV9, the J gene TRBJ2-1; D may be TRBD2 (6 bases). Germline V gene lookup returns CDR1 SGDLS and CDR2 YYNGEE. The CDR3 extends over 15 amino acids. V was pared by 4 bases and J by 2 bases, with 13 bases between. The CDR3 nucleotides are TGTGCCAGCAGCCTAGTGGGAGGTCCCTACAATGAGCAGTTCTTC. Protein: CASSLVGGPYNEQFF.

This clone appeared a few times. The V gene is TRBV20-1, the J gene TRBJ1-2; TRBD1 matches 8 bases. Trimming at V came to 0 bases and at J to 2 bases, leaving 5 bases not matched to a gene. CDR1 is DFQATT, CDR2 SNEGSKA, per germline (reference sequence). The CDR3 totals 15 residues. CDR3 residues: CSARDLTGENYGYTF. The CDR3 bases are TGCAGTGCTAGAGATCTGACAGGGGAAAACTATGGCTACACCTTC.

As to this clone: The CDR3 ends on some other residue instead of the conserved phenylalanine or tryptophan, so this is likely a read error. CDR3 in DNA: TGTGCCAGTAGTATTTTCGACTTTAATAAGCCCCAGCATCTT. Its translation: CASSIFDFNKPQHL. V usage is TRBV19 and J usage is TRBJ1-5; D gene unclear. Germline V lookup: CDR1 LNHDA, CDR2 SQIVND (reference sequence). The V end lost 3 bases, the J end lost 8 bases, and 14 bases lay between the germline ends. The CDR3 is 14 amino acids.

V usage is TRBV30 and J usage is TRBJ2-1; 7 bases are a match to TRBD2. The CDR3 runs to 12 residues. Per the germline V gene, CDR1 is GTSNPN and CDR2 is SVGIG (reference sequence). With V trimmed by 1 base and J by 10 bases, 4 bases remained unmatched. The CDR3 region has the DNA TGTGCCTGGAGTGACCCAGCGGGAGAGCAGTTCTTC. This gives the protein CAWSDPAGEQFF.